This T cell receptor (beta chain) appears in the sequencing data of a study of glioma-infiltrating T cells after dendritic cell vaccination. Data came from immunoSEQ multiplex PCR; TCRdb stores just in-frame clones and leaves some out. The sample carries 60,000 or so clones, 86% recorded once. This clone is a singleton in its sample. Described time point: after dendritic cell vaccination, including at tumor progression/relapse. Trimming removed 0 bases at V and 2 bases at J, with 12 bases between. In germline, CDR1 is SGHRS, CDR2 YFSETQ. The CDR3 consists of 15 residues. The receptor was derived from a human donor with glioblastoma. This specimen was blood, taken after dendritic cell vaccination. The chain recombines TRBV5-1 with TRBJ2-7, with a weak D call TRBD2 (6 bases). DNA of the CDR3: TGCGCCAGCAGCTTGGAACGGGGGAGAACCTACGAGCAGTACTTC. This sequence encodes CASSLERGRTYEQYF. The full variable domain, in which reference TRBV5-1 and TRBJ2-7 provide the parts outside the CDR3, is KAGVTQTPRYLIKTRGQQVTLSCSPISGHRSVSWYQQTPGQGLQFLFEYFSETQRNKGNFPGRFSGRQFSNSRSEMNVSTLELGDSALYLCASSLERGRTYEQYFGPGTRLTVT.